This TCR beta chain was captured by sequencing in a study of T-cell reconstitution after alpha-beta-depleted transplantation in children. V was trimmed by 3 bases and J by 6 bases, leaving 5 bases between them. The CDR3 is 12 residues long. Germline V CDR1 and CDR2: SEHNR, FQNEAQ (reference sequence). This clonotype was counted many times. A TCRbeta library incorporating unique molecular identifiers was prepared. TCRdb fed the PCR reads into MiXCR, producing one record per CDR3 protein. The top ten hold approximately 7% of the sample, which has roughly 100,000 distinct CDR3 sequences, 8% to 9% seen once.

The sequence came from a human donor who donated a stem cell graft to a child with congenital amegakaryocytic thrombocytopenia. The sample was PBMCs from the stem cell graft donor, taken from the stem cell graft. The V call is TRBV7-9, the J call TRBJ2-2; D may correspond to TRBD1 or TRBD2 (5 bases each). The CDR3 coding sequence is TGTGCCAGCAGCTTGGGGGCCGGGGAGCTGTTTTTT. It yields the protein CASSLGAGELFF.